This T cell receptor beta chain was recorded in a study of T cell repertoires in cytomegalovirus infection. TCRdb analysed the reads with MiXCR anew, one entry per CDR3 protein. This sample has hundreds of thousands of distinct CDR3 sequences; 32% occur once, and the top ten carry around 11%. This clonotype was detected once. Its antigen remains unknown. This may stem from a read error, because a much larger clone lies one nucleotide away. CDR3 size: 17 residues. V shed 5 bases and J 5 bases; nucleotides not matched to a gene: 13. Germline V gives CDR1 MDHEN, CDR2 SYDVKM. The clonotype was recovered from a human donor in good health (CMV status not recorded). Some clones in this sample may be carry-over from other donors' samples. The V and J genes are TRBV28 and TRBJ2-1; 9 nucleotides agree with TRBD2. Sequencing was performed on cultured CD8+ T cells from PBMCs, taken from culture after CMV antigen stimulation. The CDR3: CASSTPGAGGPNNEQFF. The CDR3 DNA reads TGTGCCAGCAGTACCCCCGGGGCGGGGGGGCCAAACAATGAGCAGTTCTTC. Using reference TRBV28 and TRBJ2-1 for the parts outside the CDR3, the full variable domain is DVKVTQSSRYLVKRTGEKVFLECVQDMDHENMFWYRQDPGLGLRLIYFSYDVKMKEKGDIPEGYSVSREKKERFSLILESASTNQTSMYLCASSTPGAGGPNNEQFFGPGTRLTVL.